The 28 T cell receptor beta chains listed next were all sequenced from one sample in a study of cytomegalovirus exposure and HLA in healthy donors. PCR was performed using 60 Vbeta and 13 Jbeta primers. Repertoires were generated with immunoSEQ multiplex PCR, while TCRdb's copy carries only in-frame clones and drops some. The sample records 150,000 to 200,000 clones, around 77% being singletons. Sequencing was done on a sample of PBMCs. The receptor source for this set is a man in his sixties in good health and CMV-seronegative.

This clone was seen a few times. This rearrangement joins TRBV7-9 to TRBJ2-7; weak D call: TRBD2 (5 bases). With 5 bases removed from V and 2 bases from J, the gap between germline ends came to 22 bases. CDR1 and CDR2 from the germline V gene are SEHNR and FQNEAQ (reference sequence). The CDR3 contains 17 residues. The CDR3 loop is CASSVTGFGLAPYEQYF. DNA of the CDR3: TGTGCCAGCAGCGTCACGGGTTTCGGACTTGCCCCCTACGAGCAGTACTTC.

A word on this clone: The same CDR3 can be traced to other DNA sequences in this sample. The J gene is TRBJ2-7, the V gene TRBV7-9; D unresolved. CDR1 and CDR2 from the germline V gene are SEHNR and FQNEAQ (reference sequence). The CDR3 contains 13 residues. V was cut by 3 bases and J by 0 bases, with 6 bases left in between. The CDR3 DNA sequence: TGTGCCAGCAGCTTGGCAGGCTCCTACGAGCAGTACTTC. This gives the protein CASSLAGSYEQYF.

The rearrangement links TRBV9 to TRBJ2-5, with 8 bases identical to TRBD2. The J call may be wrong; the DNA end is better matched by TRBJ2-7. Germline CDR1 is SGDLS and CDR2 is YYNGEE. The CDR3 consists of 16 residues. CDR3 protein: CASSPRTSSNWNEQYF. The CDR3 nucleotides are TGTGCCAGCAGCCCACGGACTAGCTCAAATTGGAACGAGCAGTACTTC.

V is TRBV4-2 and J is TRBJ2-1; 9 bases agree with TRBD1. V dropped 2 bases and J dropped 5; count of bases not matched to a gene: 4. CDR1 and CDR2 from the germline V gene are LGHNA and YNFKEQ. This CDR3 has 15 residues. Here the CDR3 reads CASSQPGQGHNEQFF. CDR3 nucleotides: TGTGCCAGCAGCCAACCGGGACAGGGACACAATGAGCAGTTCTTC.

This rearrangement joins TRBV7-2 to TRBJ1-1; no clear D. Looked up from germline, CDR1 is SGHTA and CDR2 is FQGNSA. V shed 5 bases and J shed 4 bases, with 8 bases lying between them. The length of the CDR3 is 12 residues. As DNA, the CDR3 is TGTGCCAGCAGCGAACTTGGCACTGAAGCTTTCTTT. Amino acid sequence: CASSELGTEAFF.

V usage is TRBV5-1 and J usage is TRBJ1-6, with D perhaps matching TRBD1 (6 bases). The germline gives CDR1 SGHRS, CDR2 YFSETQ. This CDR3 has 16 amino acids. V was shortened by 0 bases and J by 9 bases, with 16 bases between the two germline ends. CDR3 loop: CASSLAPGQNGSPLHF. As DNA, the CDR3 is TGCGCCAGCAGCTTGGCCCCCGGACAGAACGGTTCACCCCTCCACTTT.

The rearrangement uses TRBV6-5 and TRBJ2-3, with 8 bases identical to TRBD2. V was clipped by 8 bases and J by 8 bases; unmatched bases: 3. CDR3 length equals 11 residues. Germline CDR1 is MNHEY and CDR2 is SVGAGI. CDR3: CASEAGGTQYF. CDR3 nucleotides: TGTGCCAGCGAGGCGGGGGGTACGCAGTATTTT.

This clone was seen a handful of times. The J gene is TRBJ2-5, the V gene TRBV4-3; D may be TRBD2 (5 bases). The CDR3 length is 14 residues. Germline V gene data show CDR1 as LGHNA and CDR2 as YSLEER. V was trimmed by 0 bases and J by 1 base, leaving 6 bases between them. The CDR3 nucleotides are TGCGCCAGCAGCCAAGATACTAGCCAAGAGACCCAGTACTTC. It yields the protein CASSQDTSQETQYF.

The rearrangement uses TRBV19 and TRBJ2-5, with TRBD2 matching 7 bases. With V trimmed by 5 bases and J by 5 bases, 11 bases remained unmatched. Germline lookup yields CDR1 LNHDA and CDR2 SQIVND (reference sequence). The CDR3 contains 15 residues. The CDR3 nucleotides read TGTGCCAGTAGTCGTGCGTCCGGGGACTACGAGACCCAGTACTTC. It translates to CASSRASGDYETQYF.

The CDR3 nucleotides are TGTGCCAGCAGCTTAGCGCAGGGGGACAGCCAAAGCTCCTACGAGCAGTACTTC. This gives the protein CASSLAQGDSQSSYEQYF. The V call is TRBV7-9, the J call TRBJ2-7, with TRBD1 matching over 7 bases. This CDR3 has 18 amino acids. CDR1 and CDR2 (germline): SEHNR, FQNEAQ (reference sequence). Trimming at V came to 0 bases and at J to 0 bases, leaving 11 bases not matched to a gene.

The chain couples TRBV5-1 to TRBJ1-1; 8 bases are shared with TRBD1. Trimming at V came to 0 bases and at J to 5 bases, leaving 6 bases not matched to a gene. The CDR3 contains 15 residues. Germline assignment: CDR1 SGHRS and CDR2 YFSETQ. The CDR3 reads CASSLDGQGGTEAFF. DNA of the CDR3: TGCGCCAGCAGCTTGGACGGACAGGGTGGAACTGAAGCTTTCTTT.

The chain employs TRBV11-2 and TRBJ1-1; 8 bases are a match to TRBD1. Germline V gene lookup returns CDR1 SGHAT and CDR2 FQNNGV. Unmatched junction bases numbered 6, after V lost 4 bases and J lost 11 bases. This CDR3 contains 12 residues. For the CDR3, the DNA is TGTGCCAGCAGCTCCCGGACAGGGCACGCTTTCTTT. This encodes CASSSRTGHAFF.

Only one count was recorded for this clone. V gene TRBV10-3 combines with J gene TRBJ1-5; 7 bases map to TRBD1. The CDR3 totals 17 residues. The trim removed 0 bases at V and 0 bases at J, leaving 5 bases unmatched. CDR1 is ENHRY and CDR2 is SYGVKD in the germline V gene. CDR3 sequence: CAISESIGTASNQPQHF. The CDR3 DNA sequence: TGTGCCATCAGTGAGTCGATTGGGACAGCTAGCAATCAGCCCCAGCATTTT.

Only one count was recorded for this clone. CDR3 DNA: TGTGCCAGCCGGGGGATAGATACTCTAGGCTCACCCCTCCACTTT. Translating gives CASRGIDTLGSPLHF. The chain uses TRBV6-1 and TRBJ1-6; tentatively, D is TRBD1 (5 bases). The ends were cut back, 8 bases at V and 10 bases at J, with 21 bases in the middle. This CDR3 is 15 amino acids long. Germline V gives CDR1 MNHNS, CDR2 SASEGT.

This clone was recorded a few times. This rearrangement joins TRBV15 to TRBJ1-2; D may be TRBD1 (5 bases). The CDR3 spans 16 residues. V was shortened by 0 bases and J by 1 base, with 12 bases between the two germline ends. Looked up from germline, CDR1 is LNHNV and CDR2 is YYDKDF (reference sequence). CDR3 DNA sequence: TGTGCCACCAGCAGAGATGAAGGGGCGAGTAACTATGGCTACACCTTC. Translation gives CATSRDEGASNYGYTF.

CDR3 residues: CASSWSGGEQYF. The DNA for the CDR3 is TGTGCCAGCAGCTGGTCGGGTGGCGAGCAGTACTTC. V is TRBV5-8 and J is TRBJ2-7; D is ambiguous. CDR3 length equals 12 residues. Trimming removed 3 bases at V and 6 bases at J, with 10 bases between. Germline CDR1 is SGHTS and CDR2 is YDEGEE.

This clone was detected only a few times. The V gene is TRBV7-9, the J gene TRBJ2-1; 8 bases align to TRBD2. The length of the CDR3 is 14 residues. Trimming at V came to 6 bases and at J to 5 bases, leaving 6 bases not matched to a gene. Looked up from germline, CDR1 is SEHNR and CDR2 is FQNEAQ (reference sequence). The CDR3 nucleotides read TGTGCCAGCAGGAGCGGGAGTTCCCACAATGAGCAGTTCTTC. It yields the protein CASRSGSSHNEQFF. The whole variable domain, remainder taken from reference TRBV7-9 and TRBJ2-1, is DTGVSQNPRHKITKRGQNVTFRCDPISEHNRLYWYRQTLGQGPEFLTYFQNEAQLEKSRLLSDRFSAERPKGSFSTLEIQRTEQGDSAMYLCASRSGSSHNEQFFGPGTRLTVL.

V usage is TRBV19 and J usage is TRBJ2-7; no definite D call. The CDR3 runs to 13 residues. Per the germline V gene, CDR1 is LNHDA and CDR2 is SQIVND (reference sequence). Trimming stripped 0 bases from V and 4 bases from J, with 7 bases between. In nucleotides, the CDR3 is TGTGCCAGTAGTATAGACAGGAAATACGAGCAGTACTTC. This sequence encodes CASSIDRKYEQYF.

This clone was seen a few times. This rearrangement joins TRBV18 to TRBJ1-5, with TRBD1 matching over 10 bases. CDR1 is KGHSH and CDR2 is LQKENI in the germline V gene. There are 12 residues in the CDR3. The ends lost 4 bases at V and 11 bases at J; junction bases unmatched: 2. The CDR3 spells CASSLGQGSQHF. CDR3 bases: TGTGCCAGCTCACTGGGACAGGGGTCCCAGCATTTT.

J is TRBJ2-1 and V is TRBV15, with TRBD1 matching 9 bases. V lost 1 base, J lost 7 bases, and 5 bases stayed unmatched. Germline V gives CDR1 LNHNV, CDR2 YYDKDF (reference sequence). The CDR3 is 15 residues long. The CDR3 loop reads CATSRATDRGNEQFF. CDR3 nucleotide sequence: TGTGCCACCAGCAGAGCGACGGACAGGGGAAATGAGCAGTTCTTC.

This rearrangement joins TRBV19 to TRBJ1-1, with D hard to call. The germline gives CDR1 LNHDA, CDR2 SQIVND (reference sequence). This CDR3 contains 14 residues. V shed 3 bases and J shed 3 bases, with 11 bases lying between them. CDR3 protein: CASSIGRSDTEAFF. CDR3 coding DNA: TGTGCCAGTAGTATCGGCAGGTCCGACACTGAAGCTTTCTTT.

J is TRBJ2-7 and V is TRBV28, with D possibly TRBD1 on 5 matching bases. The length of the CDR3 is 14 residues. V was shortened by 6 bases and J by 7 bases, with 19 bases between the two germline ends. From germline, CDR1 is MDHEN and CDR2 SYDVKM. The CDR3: CASRRPHDRWEQYF. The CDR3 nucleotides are TGTGCCAGCAGGAGACCTCATGACAGATGGGAGCAGTACTTC.

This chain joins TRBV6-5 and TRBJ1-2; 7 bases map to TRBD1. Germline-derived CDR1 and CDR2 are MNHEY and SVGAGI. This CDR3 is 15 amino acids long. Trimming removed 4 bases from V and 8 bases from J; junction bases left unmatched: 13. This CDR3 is CASSSRTSDRKGYTF. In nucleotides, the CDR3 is TGTGCCAGCAGTTCAAGGACGTCGGACAGGAAGGGCTACACCTTC.

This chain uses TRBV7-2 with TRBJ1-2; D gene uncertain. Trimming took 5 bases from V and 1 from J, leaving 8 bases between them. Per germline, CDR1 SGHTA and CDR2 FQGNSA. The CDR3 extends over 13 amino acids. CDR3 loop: CASSTQNNYGYTF. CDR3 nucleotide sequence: TGTGCCAGCAGCACACAGAATAACTATGGCTACACCTTC.

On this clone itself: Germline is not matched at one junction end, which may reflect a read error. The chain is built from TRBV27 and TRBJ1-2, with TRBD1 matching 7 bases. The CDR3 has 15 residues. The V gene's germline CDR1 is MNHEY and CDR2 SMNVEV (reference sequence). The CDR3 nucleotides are TGTGCCAGCAGTCCGCTACTGACAGGGACCCATGGCTACCCCTTC. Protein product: CASSPLLTGTHGYPF.

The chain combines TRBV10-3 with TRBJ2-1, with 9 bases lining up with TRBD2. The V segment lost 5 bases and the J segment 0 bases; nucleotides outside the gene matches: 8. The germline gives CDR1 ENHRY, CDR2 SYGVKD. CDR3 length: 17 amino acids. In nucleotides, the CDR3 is TGTGCCATCAGTCAAACTAGCGGGCGGAGCTCCTACAATGAGCAGTTCTTC. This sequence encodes CAISQTSGRSSYNEQFF.

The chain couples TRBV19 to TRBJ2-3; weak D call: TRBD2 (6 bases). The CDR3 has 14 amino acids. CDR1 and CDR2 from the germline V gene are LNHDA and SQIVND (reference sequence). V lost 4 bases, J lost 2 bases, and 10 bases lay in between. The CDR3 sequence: CASSNSGDTDTQYF. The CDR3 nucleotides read TGTGCCAGTAGTAACTCGGGGGACACAGATACGCAGTATTTT. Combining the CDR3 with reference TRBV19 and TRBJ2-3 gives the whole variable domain DGGITQSPKYLFRKEGQNVTLSCEQNLNHDAMYWYRQDPGQGLRLIYYSQIVNDFQKGDIAEGYSVSREKKESFPLTVTSAQKNPTAFYLCASSNSGDTDTQYFGPGTRLTVL.

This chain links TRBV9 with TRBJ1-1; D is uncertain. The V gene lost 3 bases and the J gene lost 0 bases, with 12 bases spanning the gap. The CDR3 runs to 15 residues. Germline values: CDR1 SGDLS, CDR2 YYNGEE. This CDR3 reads CASSALQTMNTEAFF. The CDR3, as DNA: TGTGCCAGCAGCGCTCTACAGACGATGAACACTGAAGCTTTCTTT.